These 17 T cell receptor beta chains share one sample of origin, sequenced in a study of T cells in Graves' hyperthyroidism and ophthalmopathy. RNA transcripts served as the template for amplifying TCR beta CDR3 regions. A first-round RT-PCR of the TCR CDR3 used the HTBI primer set. TCRdb re-derived calls from the multiplex PCR reads in MiXCR, one entry per CDR3 protein. This sample has some 620,000 distinct CDR3 sequences, with roughly 17% found just once. Sequenced input: blood. These TCRs come from a woman in her twenties or thirties with Graves' hyperthyroidism.

This clonotype was seen more than once but under ten times. This chain joins TRBV7-9 and TRBJ2-1; possibly TRBD2 for D (6 bases). CDR1 and CDR2 from the germline V gene are SEHNR and FQNEAQ (reference sequence). Trimming removed 4 bases at V and 6 bases at J, with 22 bases between. The CDR3 is 17 amino acids. As DNA, the CDR3 is TGTGCCAGCAGCTCCGCTTCCTGGCGGGATCGCCCCAATGAGCAGTTCTTC. Translated, it gives CASSSASWRDRPNEQFF.

This clonotype was seen only a few times. The CDR3 DNA sequence: TGTGCCAGCAGCGCCCGGTACGTTGACTACGAGCAGTACTTC. This gives the protein CASSARYVDYEQYF. The V and J genes are TRBV5-6 and TRBJ2-7; D ambiguous. Germline lookup yields CDR1 SGHDT and CDR2 YYEEEE. V was cut by 4 bases and J by 3 bases, with 14 bases left in between. The CDR3 is 14 amino acids.

This clonotype has at least ten counts. V and J are TRBV27 and TRBJ2-1, with D possibly TRBD2 on 6 matching bases. The CDR3 contains 13 residues. The V end lost 6 bases, the J end lost 5 bases, and 11 bases lay between the germline ends. Per the germline V gene, CDR1 is MNHEY and CDR2 is SMNVEV (reference sequence). In DNA form, the CDR3 reads TGTGCCAGCAGACCCGGGGGTGACAATGAGCAGTTCTTC. Translation: CASRPGGDNEQFF.

The V gene is TRBV12-3 or TRBV12-4, the J gene TRBJ2-1, with D unclear. The CDR3 is 14 residues long. V lost 5 bases and J 4 bases, leaving 12 bases between the germline ends. CDR3 sequence: CASSEQQVYNEQFF. The CDR3 nucleotides read TGTGCCAGCAGTGAGCAGCAAGTTTACAATGAGCAGTTCTTC.

This clonotype was seen only a few times. This rearrangement joins TRBV20-1 to TRBJ2-7, with TRBD1 as a possible D gene (5 bases). Trimming left V 0 bases short and J 1 base short, with 7 bases between. This CDR3 region has 13 residues. Germline CDR1 is DFQATT and CDR2 is SNEGSKA (reference sequence). CDR3 nucleotide sequence: TGCAGTGCTAGAGACCCAGGGTCCTACGAGCAGTACTTC. This encodes CSARDPGSYEQYF.

The table lists this clonotype with many counts. The rearrangement links TRBV28 to TRBJ2-3; D gene unclear. The germline CDR1 and CDR2 sequences are MDHEN and SYDVKM. This CDR3 has 14 residues. V was clipped by 10 bases and J by 2 bases, with 16 bases between them. DNA of the CDR3: TGTGCCAACCACGAGGTAAGGGCCACAGATACGCAGTATTTT. Residues: CANHEVRATDTQYF.

This clonotype was counted between two and nine times. CDR3 nucleotides: TGCGCCAGCAGCATTCAGTCGACCACAGATACGCAGTATTTT. It specifies CASSIQSTTDTQYF. J is TRBJ2-3 and V is TRBV5-1; D remains unclear. CDR3 length: 14 amino acids. The V end lost 4 bases, the J end lost 2 bases, and 11 bases lay between the germline ends. Per the germline V gene, CDR1 is SGHRS and CDR2 is YFSETQ.

This chain joins TRBV6-2 or TRBV6-3 and TRBJ2-1; 14 bases match TRBD2. The germline gives CDR1 MNHEY, CDR2 SVGEGT. The ends lost 7 bases at V and 6 bases at J; junction bases unmatched: 8. CDR3 length: 16 residues. The CDR3 here is CASTRGLAGVSNEQFF. The CDR3 DNA is TGTGCCAGCACCCGGGGACTAGCGGGGGTAAGCAATGAGCAGTTCTTC.

This rearrangement joins TRBV4-1 to TRBJ2-1; D could derive from TRBD1 or TRBD2 (5 bases each). This CDR3 is 19 amino acids long. Trimming removed 0 bases from V and 1 base from J, with 19 bases in between. Germline V lookup: CDR1 MGHRA, CDR2 YSYEKL. CDR3 sequence (DNA): TGCGCCAGCAGCCAAGATCCGCAGGGCCGGGATGGGTCCTACAATGAGCAGTTCTTC. Amino acid sequence: CASSQDPQGRDGSYNEQFF.

The chain combines TRBV7-8 with TRBJ2-7, with 9 positions matching TRBD2. V lost 2 bases to trimming and J lost 3 bases; unmatched junction nucleotides: 2. Per the germline V gene, CDR1 is SGHVS and CDR2 is FQNEAQ. The CDR3 totals 14 residues. CDR3 protein: CASSLISGSYEQYF. The DNA for the CDR3 is TGTGCCAGCAGCTTAATTAGCGGGAGCTACGAGCAGTACTTC.

This clonotype was observed a handful of times. The chain couples TRBV11-2 to TRBJ1-4, with 7 nucleotides matching TRBD1. Germline V gene sequence: CDR1 SGHAT, CDR2 FQNNGV. J gave up 7 bases and V 3 bases, and 8 bases lay outside the gene matches. The CDR3 extends over 15 amino acids. CDR3 protein: CASSFPGQETEKLFF. Here the CDR3 DNA reads TGTGCCAGCAGCTTCCCCGGACAGGAAACTGAAAAACTGTTTTTT.

CDR3 amino acids: CASSLGYDEQFF. DNA of the CDR3: TGCGCCAGCAGCCTAGGGTATGATGAGCAGTTCTTC. The gene calls are TRBV5-1 and TRBJ2-1; D not resolved. The CDR3 is 12 amino acids. Looked up from germline, CDR1 is SGHRS and CDR2 is YFSETQ. The germline V and J ends were trimmed by 4 bases and 8 bases, with 10 bases remaining between them.

The chain combines TRBV6-2 or TRBV6-3 with TRBJ2-2; D call uncertain. The CDR3 runs 14 residues. Trimming stripped 6 bases from V and 5 bases from J, with 13 bases between. Germline loops: CDR1 MNHEY, CDR2 SVGEGT. The CDR3 loop is CASSPGPRTGELFF. The CDR3 coding sequence is TGTGCCAGCAGCCCCGGGCCAAGGACCGGGGAGCTGTTTTTT.

In this sample, this clonotype turned up a few times. This chain joins TRBV5-4 and TRBJ2-3; D might be TRBD2 (6 bases). CDR3 length equals 13 residues. Germline V gives CDR1 SGHNT, CDR2 YYREEE (reference sequence). V was trimmed by 2 bases and J by 6 bases, leaving 10 bases between them. The CDR3 DNA reads as TGTGCCAGCAGCTTCCGGGAGTGGGATACGCAGTATTTT. It translates to CASSFREWDTQYF.

This clonotype was found many times. This chain uses TRBV19 with TRBJ2-7, with 7 bases fitting TRBD1. The CDR3 contains 15 residues. The germline gives CDR1 LNHDA, CDR2 SQIVND (reference sequence). The trim removed 5 bases at V and 3 bases at J, leaving 10 bases unmatched. The DNA for the CDR3 is TGTGCCAGTAGTTATGCCGGGACAGAAGACTACGAGCAGTACTTC. This translates into CASSYAGTEDYEQYF.

Comments on this clonotype: Since a much larger clone is just one base distant, this may be a read error. This chain connects TRBV11-1 to TRBJ2-7; tentatively, D is TRBD1 or TRBD2 (6 bases each). Trimming stripped 4 bases from V and 4 bases from J, with 17 bases between. The CDR3 extends over 15 amino acids. CDR1 is SGHAT and CDR2 is FQDESV in the germline V gene (reference sequence). CDR3 residues: CASSYGGSRGYEQYF. As DNA, the CDR3 is TGTGCCAGCAGCTACGGGGGCAGTCGTGGGTACGAGCAGTACTTC. Drawing the rest from reference TRBV11-1 and TRBJ2-7, the complete variable domain is EAEVAQSPRYKITEKSQAVAFWCDPISGHATLYWYRQILGQGPELLVQFQDESVVDDSQLPKDRFSAERLKGVDSTLKIQPAELGDSAMYLCASSYGGSRGYEQYFGPGTRLTVT.

This clonotype has ten or more counts. The rearrangement uses TRBV3-1 and TRBJ2-7, with 7 bases lining up with TRBD2. Per the germline V gene, CDR1 is LGHDT and CDR2 is YNNKEL (reference sequence). This CDR3 is built from 12 residues. Trimming took 5 bases from V and 5 from J; bases not matched to a gene: 3. The CDR3 region has the DNA TGTGCCAGCAGCGCCCTAGCGGACGAGCAGTACTTC. Its protein product is CASSALADEQYF.